This T cell receptor beta chain was documented in a study of identical twins. Findings and limits, study-wide: Twin pairs had excess sharing that was weaker in beta out-of-frame sequences.

Template switching supplied a universal primer site; unique molecular identifiers were carried on the cDNA. TCRdb re-derived calls from the 5' RACE reads in MiXCR, one entry per CDR3 protein. The table has approximately 470,000 distinct CDR3 sequences, around 14% seen once. Notes on this clonotype: The antigen remains unidentified.

Trimming shortened V by 5 bases and J by 2 bases, and 12 bases separated the two germline ends. The germline V gene encodes CDR1 SQVTM and CDR2 ANQGSEA. The length of the CDR3 is 13 residues. The data also belong to a second study, concerning yellow fever vaccine responses in identical twins.

Sequencing was carried out using CD4+ T cells sorted from blood. This chain links TRBV29-1 with TRBJ2-5; D is possibly TRBD1 (7 bases). The clonotype comes from a woman between 18 and 29 years old in good health. CDR3 coding DNA: TGCAGCGTTTCAGGGGGGCCTCAAGAGACCCAGTACTTC. Translated: CSVSGGPQETQYF.